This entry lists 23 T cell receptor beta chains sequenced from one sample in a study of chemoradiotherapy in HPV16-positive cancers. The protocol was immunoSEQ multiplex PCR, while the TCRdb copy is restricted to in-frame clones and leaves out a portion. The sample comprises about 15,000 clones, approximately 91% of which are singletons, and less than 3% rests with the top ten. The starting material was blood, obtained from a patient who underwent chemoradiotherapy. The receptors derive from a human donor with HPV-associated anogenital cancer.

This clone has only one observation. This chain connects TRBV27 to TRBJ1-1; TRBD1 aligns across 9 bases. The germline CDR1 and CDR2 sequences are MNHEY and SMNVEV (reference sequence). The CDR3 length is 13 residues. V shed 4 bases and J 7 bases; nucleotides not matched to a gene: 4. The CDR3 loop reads CASSWGTGSEAFF. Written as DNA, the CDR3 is TGTGCCAGCAGTTGGGGGACAGGGAGTGAAGCTTTCTTT.

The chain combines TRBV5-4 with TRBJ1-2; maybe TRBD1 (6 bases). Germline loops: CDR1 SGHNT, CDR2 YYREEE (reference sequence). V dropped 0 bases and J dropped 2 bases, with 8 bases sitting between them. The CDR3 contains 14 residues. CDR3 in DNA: TGTGCCAGCAGCTTGGGGGGGGGCAACTATGGCTACACCTTC. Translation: CASSLGGGNYGYTF.

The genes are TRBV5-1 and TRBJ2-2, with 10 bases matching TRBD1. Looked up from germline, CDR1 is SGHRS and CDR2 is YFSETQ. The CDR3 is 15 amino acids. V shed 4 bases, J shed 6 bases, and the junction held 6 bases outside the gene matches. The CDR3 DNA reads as TGCGCCAGCAGCGTGGGGACAGGGGTTGCCGGGGAGCTGTTTTTT. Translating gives CASSVGTGVAGELFF.

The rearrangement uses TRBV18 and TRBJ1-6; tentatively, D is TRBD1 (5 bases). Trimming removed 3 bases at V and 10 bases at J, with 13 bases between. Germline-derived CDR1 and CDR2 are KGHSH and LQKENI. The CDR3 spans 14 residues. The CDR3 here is CASSPLSRDSPLHF. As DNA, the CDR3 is TGTGCCAGCTCACCCCTCTCCAGGGACTCACCCCTCCACTTT.

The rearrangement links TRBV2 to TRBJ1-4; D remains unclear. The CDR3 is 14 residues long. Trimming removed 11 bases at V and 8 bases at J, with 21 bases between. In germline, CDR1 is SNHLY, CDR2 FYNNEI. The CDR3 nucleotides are TGTGCCGTAACGTCAGACCTGTGGAAGGAAAAACTGTTTTTT. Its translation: CAVTSDLWKEKLFF.

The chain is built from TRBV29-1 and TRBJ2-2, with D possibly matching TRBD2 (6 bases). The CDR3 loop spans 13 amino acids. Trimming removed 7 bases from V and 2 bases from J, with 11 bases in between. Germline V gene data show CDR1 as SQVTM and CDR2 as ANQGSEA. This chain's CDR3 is CSARTTNTGELFF. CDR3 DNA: TGCAGCGCCCGGACTACAAACACCGGGGAGCTGTTTTTT.

The CDR3 coding sequence is TGTGCCAGCAGCCAAGATAATGGGAGGTTAATCAGAGCTTTCTTT. It codes for CASSQDNGRLIRAFF. The rearrangement uses TRBV14 and TRBJ1-1, with unresolved D. Germline CDR1 is SGHDN and CDR2 is FVKESK. CDR3 length: 15 amino acids. V shed 0 bases and J shed 10 bases, with 18 bases lying between them.

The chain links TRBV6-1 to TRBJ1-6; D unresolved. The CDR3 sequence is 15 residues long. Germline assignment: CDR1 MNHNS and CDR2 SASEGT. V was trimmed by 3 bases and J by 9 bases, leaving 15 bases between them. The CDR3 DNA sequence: TGTGCCAGCAGTGAGATCGGTGGAGACCGTTCACCCCTCCACTTT. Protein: CASSEIGGDRSPLHF.

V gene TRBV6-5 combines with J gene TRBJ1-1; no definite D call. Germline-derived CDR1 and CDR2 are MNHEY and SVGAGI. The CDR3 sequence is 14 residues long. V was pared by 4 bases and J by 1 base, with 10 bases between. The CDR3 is CASSSLTPNTEAFF. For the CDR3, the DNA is TGTGCCAGCAGTTCGTTGACGCCGAACACTGAAGCTTTCTTT.

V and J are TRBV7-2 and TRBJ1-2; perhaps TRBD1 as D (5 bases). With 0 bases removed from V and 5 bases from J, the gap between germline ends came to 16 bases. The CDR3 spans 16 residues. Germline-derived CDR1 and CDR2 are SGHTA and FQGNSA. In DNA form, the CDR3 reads TGTGCCAGCAGCTTAGCCTACAGGAGCCGAAGGTATGGCTACACCTTC. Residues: CASSLAYRSRRYGYTF.

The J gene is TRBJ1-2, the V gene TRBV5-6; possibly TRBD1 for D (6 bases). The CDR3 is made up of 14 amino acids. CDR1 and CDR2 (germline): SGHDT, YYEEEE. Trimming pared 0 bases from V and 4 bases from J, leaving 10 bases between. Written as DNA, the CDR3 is TGTGCCAGCAGCTTGGTGGGGGCTGGCTATGGCTACACCTTC. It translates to CASSLVGAGYGYTF.

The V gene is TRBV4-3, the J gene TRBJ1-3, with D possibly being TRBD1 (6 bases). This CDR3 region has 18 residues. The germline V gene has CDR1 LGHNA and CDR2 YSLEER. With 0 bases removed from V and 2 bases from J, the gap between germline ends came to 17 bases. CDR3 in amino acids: CASSQELWAGAAGNTIYF. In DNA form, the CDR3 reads TGCGCCAGCAGCCAAGAACTGTGGGCAGGGGCGGCTGGAAACACCATATATTTT.

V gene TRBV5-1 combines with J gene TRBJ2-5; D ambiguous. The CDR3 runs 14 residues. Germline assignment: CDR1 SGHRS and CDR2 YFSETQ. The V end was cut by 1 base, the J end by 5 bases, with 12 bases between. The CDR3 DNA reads TGCGCCAGCAGCTTGATGCTAGGCGGTGAGACCCAGTACTTC. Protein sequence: CASSLMLGGETQYF. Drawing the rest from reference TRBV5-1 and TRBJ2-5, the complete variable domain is KAGVTQTPRYLIKTRGQQVTLSCSPISGHRSVSWYQQTPGQGLQFLFEYFSETQRNKGNFPGRFSGRQFSNSRSEMNVSTLELGDSALYLCASSLMLGGETQYFGPGTRLLVL.

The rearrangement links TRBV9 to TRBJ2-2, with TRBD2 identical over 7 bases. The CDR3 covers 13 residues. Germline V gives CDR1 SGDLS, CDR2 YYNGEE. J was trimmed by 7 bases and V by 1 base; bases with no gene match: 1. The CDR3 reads CASSVSGGGELFF. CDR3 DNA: TGTGCCAGCAGCGTATCGGGAGGCGGGGAGCTGTTTTTT.

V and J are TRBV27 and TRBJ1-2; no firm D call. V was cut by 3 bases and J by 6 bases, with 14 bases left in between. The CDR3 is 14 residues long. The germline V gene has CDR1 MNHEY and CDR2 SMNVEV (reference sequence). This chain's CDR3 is CASSFLDREDGYTF. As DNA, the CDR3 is TGTGCCAGCAGTTTCTTGGACCGAGAGGATGGCTACACCTTC.

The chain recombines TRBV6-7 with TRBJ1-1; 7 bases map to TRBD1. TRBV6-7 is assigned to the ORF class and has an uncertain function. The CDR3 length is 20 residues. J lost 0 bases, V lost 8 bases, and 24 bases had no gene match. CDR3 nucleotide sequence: TGTGCCAGCCGGAGCAACAGGGGCCCCCGGCCCGACCCTATGAACACTGAAGCTTTCTTT. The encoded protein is CASRSNRGPRPDPMNTEAFF.

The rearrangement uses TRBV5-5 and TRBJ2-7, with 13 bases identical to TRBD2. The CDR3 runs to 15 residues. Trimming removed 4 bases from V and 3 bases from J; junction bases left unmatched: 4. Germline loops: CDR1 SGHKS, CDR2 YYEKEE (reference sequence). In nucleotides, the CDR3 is TGTGCCAGCAGCCAGGGACTAGCGGGGAGCTACGAGCAGTACTTC. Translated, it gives CASSQGLAGSYEQYF.

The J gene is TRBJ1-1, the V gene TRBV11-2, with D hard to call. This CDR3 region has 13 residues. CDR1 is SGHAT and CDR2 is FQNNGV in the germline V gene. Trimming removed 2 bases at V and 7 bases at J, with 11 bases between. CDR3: CASSLSRADEAFF. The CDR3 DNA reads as TGTGCCAGCAGCTTAAGTAGGGCAGATGAAGCTTTCTTT.

The CDR3 reads CASSQDWRGTSYNEQFF. In DNA, the CDR3 is TGTGCCAGCAGCCAAGATTGGCGGGGGACCTCCTACAATGAGCAGTTCTTC. The chain recombines TRBV4-2 with TRBJ2-1, with 7 nucleotides matching TRBD2. This CDR3 spans 17 amino acids. V gave up 0 bases and J gave up 0 bases; unmatched junction bases: 5. Germline V gene data show CDR1 as LGHNA and CDR2 as YNFKEQ.

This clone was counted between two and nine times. CDR3 sequence (DNA): TGTGCCAGCCAGGGCAGTTCCTACGAGCAGTACTTC. It is translated as CASQGSSYEQYF. The chain recombines TRBV9 with TRBJ2-7, with D possibly being TRBD1 (5 bases). Trimming removed 7 bases from V and 1 base from J, with 9 bases in between. This CDR3 has 12 amino acids. Germline lookup yields CDR1 SGDLS and CDR2 YYNGEE.

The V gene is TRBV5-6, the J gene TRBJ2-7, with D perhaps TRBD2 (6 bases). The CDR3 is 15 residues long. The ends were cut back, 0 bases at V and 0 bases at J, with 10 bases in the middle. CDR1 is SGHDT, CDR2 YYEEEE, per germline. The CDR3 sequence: CASSLDAGTSYEQYF. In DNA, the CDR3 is TGTGCCAGCAGCTTGGACGCGGGGACCTCCTACGAGCAGTACTTC.

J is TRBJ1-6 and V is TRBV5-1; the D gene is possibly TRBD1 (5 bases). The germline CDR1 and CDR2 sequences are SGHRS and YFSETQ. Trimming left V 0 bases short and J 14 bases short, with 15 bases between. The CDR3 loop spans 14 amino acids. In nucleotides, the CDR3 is TGCGCCAGCAGCTTGGCGGGGGGGAGTCGAACCCTCCACTTT. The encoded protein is CASSLAGGSRTLHF.

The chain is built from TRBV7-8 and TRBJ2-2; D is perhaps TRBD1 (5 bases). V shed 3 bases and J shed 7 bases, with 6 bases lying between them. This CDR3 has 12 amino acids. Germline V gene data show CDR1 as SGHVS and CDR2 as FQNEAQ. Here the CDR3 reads CASSFRVGELFF. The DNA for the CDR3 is TGTGCCAGCAGCTTCAGGGTCGGGGAGCTGTTTTTT.